This record concerns one T cell receptor (beta chain) sequence. The data belong to a study of spatial heterogeneity in lung cancer. At the level of the study: Across the raw uncorrected reads, a unique TCR and UMI combination was observed, on average, more than ten times.

The library protocol tagged each TCR cDNA with a unique molecular identifier. TCRdb reprocessed the 5' RACE reads via MiXCR and lists one record per CDR3 protein. The sample has 20,000 to 30,000 distinct CDR3 sequences; almost 10% are singletons. The time point is: blood at routine non-recurrence follow-up after resection. Tumor, nontumor lung or frozen PBMC supplied whole RNA that was sequenced unsorted. Germline CDR1 SNHLY, CDR2 FYNNEI. V lost 1 base to trimming and J lost 6 bases, with 7 bases between them. This CDR3 is 13 amino acids long. This clonotype was sampled from a male donor with early-stage non-small cell lung cancer. V is TRBV2 and J is TRBJ2-1, with D possibly matching TRBD1 (6 bases). The sample here was PBMCs, taken at follow-up. CDR3 nucleotide sequence: TGTGCCAGCAGTGAAGGACAGGTCAATGAGCAGTTCTTC. It yields the protein CASSEGQVNEQFF.